Below are 32 T cell receptor beta chains sequenced from a single sample in a study of blood T cell repertoires in COVID-19. Data came from immunoSEQ multiplex PCR; TCRdb stores just in-frame clones and leaves some out. Of some 150,000 clones detected, about four fifths appear once; the ten largest clones hold roughly 4.9%. The sample taken for sequencing was peripheral blood. All receptors derive from a human donor in a cohort sampled during active COVID-19.

This rearrangement joins TRBV4-2 to TRBJ2-3, with TRBD2 identical over 14 bases. The germline V gene has CDR1 LGHNA and CDR2 YNFKEQ. V trimming: 5 bases; J trimming: 0 bases; junction bases outside the gene matches: 7. CDR3 length: 18 residues. The CDR3 nucleotides are TGTGCCAGCAGCACACCCGGGACTAGCGGGAGAAGCACAGATACGCAGTATTTT. Its protein product is CASSTPGTSGRSTDTQYF.

The chain is built from TRBV29-1 and TRBJ1-5; 8 bases align to TRBD1. J was trimmed by 6 bases and V by 4 bases; bases with no gene match: 5. CDR1 and CDR2 from the germline V gene are SQVTM and ANQGSEA. The CDR3 covers 13 residues. CDR3 sequence (DNA): TGCAGCGTTGTCACAGGGGGAGGTCAGCCCCAGCATTTT. Translated: CSVVTGGGQPQHF.

The chain recombines TRBV21-1 with TRBJ2-5; no check of the table's D call, TRBD1, against the DNA was made. TRBV21-1 is described as a pseudogene. The CDR3 runs 14 residues. In DNA form, the CDR3 reads TGTGCCAGCAGCAAGAACAGTGCCCACGAGACCCAGTACTTC. Translated: CASSKNSAHETQYF.

V usage is TRBV5-5 and J usage is TRBJ2-7, with a possible D match to TRBD1 (6 bases). V was cut by 0 bases and J by 0 bases, with 7 bases left in between. Germline CDR1 reads SGHKS; CDR2 reads YYEKEE (reference sequence). The CDR3 is 14 amino acids. CDR3 loop: CASSLEGHSYEQYF. Written as DNA, the CDR3 is TGTGCCAGCAGCTTGGAGGGACACTCCTACGAGCAGTACTTC.

The rearrangement joins TRBV6-6 to TRBJ2-1; 11 positions agree with TRBD2. This CDR3 contains 15 residues. CDR1 and CDR2 (germline): MNHNY, SVGAGI (reference sequence). V trimming: 5 bases; J trimming: 4 bases; junction bases outside the gene matches: 4. The CDR3 here is CASSPRLAGYNEQFF. In nucleotides, the CDR3 is TGTGCCAGCAGTCCCCGACTAGCGGGATACAATGAGCAGTTCTTC.

This clone has only a few counts. This sequence joins TRBV2 and TRBJ1-2; the D gene is possibly TRBD1 (5 bases). The CDR3 extends over 13 amino acids. V dropped 6 bases and J dropped 7 bases, with 15 bases sitting between them. Germline CDR1 and CDR2: SNHLY and FYNNEI. CDR3 nucleotides: TGTGCCAGCAGAATTGGGGCTCCTAGTGGCTACACCTTC. Its translation is CASRIGAPSGYTF.

The chain employs TRBV7-3 and TRBJ2-1, with TRBD2 matching over 11 bases. Germline V gives CDR1 SGHTA, CDR2 FQGTGA. With V trimmed by 0 bases and J by 2 bases, 6 bases remained unmatched. This CDR3 has 18 residues. The CDR3: CASSLTPLSGGAYNEQFF. The CDR3 DNA follows: TGTGCCAGCAGCTTAACCCCCCTTAGCGGGGGGGCCTACAATGAGCAGTTCTTC. Using reference TRBV7-3 and TRBJ2-1 for the parts outside the CDR3, the full variable domain is GAGVSQTPSNKVTEKGKYVELRCDPISGHTALYWYRQSLGQGPEFLIYFQGTGAADDSGLPNDRFFAVRPEGSVSTLKIQRTERGDSAVYLCASSLTPLSGGAYNEQFFGPGTRLTVL.

The CDR3 loop reads CASSLTRTETQYF. The CDR3 DNA reads as TGTGCCAGCAGTTTAACTAGAACAGAGACCCAGTACTTC. The J gene is TRBJ2-5, the V gene TRBV12-3 or TRBV12-4, with D possibly being TRBD2 (5 bases). This CDR3 has 13 residues. V gave up 2 bases and J gave up 4 bases, with 8 bases separating them.

The chain employs TRBV9 and TRBJ2-5; tentative D call: TRBD2 (6 bases). The CDR3 spans 12 residues. The ends were cut back, 0 bases at V and 7 bases at J, with 7 bases in the middle. The V gene's germline CDR1 is SGDLS and CDR2 YYNGEE. In DNA, the CDR3 is TGTGCCAGCAGCGTAGGGAGGGGGACCCAGTACTTC. This codes for CASSVGRGTQYF. The whole variable domain, filled in from reference TRBV9 and TRBJ2-5, reads DSGVTQTPKHLITATGQRVTLRCSPRSGDLSVYWYQQSLDQGLQFLIQYYNGEERAKGNILERFSAQQFPDLHSELNLSSLELGDSALYFCASSVGRGTQYFGPGTRLLVL.

The CDR3 spells CASSQTGVNTGELFF. In DNA, the CDR3 is TGTGCCAGCAGCCAGACAGGGGTGAACACCGGGGAGCTGTTTTTT. V gene TRBV3-1 (or the pseudogene TRBV3-2) combines with J gene TRBJ2-2, with 8 bases that match TRBD1. Germline CDR1 is LGHDT and CDR2 is YNNKEL (reference sequence). The V segment lost 3 bases and the J segment 1 base; nucleotides outside the gene matches: 1. CDR3 length equals 15 residues.

The CDR3 nucleotides read TGTGCCAGCAGCGTAGGCGGGGGGGCCAACGTCCTGACTTTC. Its translation is CASSVGGGANVLTF. The chain uses TRBV9 and TRBJ2-6; the D gene is possibly TRBD2 (5 bases). CDR3 length: 14 residues. The germline V and J ends were trimmed by 0 bases and 4 bases, with 5 bases remaining between them. Germline CDR1 SGDLS, CDR2 YYNGEE.

The sample holds one count of this clone. This chain joins TRBV7-2 and TRBJ2-7, with 8 bases that match TRBD1. CDR3 length: 16 amino acids. After removal of 6 bases from V and 3 bases from J, the junction contained 13 bases not matched to a gene. Per germline, CDR1 SGHTA and CDR2 FQGNSA. The CDR3 reads CASRGEQGDYIYEQYF. CDR3 sequence (DNA): TGTGCCAGCAGAGGGGAACAGGGGGATTATATCTACGAGCAGTACTTC.

V usage is TRBV6-1 and J usage is TRBJ1-2; 7 bases fit TRBD1. Looked up from germline, CDR1 is MNHNS and CDR2 is SASEGT. This CDR3 is 13 amino acids long. The V gene end was trimmed by 3 bases and the J gene end by 8 bases; junction bases not matched to a gene: 6. CDR3 bases: TGTGCCAGCAGTGAGACAGGGTGGGTCGGCTACACCTTC. Protein product: CASSETGWVGYTF.

This clone was seen a single time. The genes are TRBV7-3 and TRBJ2-2, with D uncertain. CDR1 and CDR2 from the germline V gene are SGHTA and FQGTGA. The CDR3 is 13 residues long. Trimming took 5 bases from V and 7 from J, leaving 11 bases between them. This chain's CDR3 is CASSPYLNGELFF. CDR3 coding DNA: TGTGCCAGCAGCCCGTACTTAAACGGGGAGCTGTTTTTT. The full variable domain, in which reference TRBV7-3 and TRBJ2-2 provide the parts outside the CDR3, is GAGVSQTPSNKVTEKGKYVELRCDPISGHTALYWYRQSLGQGPEFLIYFQGTGAADDSGLPNDRFFAVRPEGSVSTLKIQRTERGDSAVYLCASSPYLNGELFFGEGSRLTVL.

This clone is deemed medium-sized. V usage is TRBV28 and J usage is TRBJ2-5; 11 bases agree with TRBD2. Per the germline V gene, CDR1 is MDHEN and CDR2 is SYDVKM. There are 15 residues in the CDR3. V lost 2 bases to trimming and J lost 4 bases; unmatched junction nucleotides: 3. The CDR3 coding sequence is TGTGCCAGCAGTTTAATAGCGGGAGGGCCAGAGACCCAGTACTTC. This encodes CASSLIAGGPETQYF.

This clone was seen only once. This chain links TRBV30 with TRBJ2-1; D perhaps matches TRBD2 (6 bases). Trimming removed 0 bases at V and 7 bases at J, with 7 bases between. CDR1 is GTSNPN, CDR2 SVGIG, per germline (reference sequence). The CDR3 consists of 12 residues. CDR3 residues: CAWSVRGNEQFF. For the CDR3, the DNA is TGTGCCTGGAGTGTCCGGGGGAATGAGCAGTTCTTC.

The chain has TRBV4-1 and TRBJ2-5; the match to TRBD2 covers 10 bases. There are 16 residues in the CDR3. Per the germline V gene, CDR1 is MGHRA and CDR2 is YSYEKL. The ends lost 0 bases at V and 5 bases at J; junction bases unmatched: 6. The DNA of the CDR3 is TGCGCCAGCAGCCAAGAGACAGCGGGGGGGCCGGAGACCCAGTACTTC. The encoded protein is CASSQETAGGPETQYF.

This clone was recorded a few times. The genes are TRBV6-8 and TRBJ1-1; D remains ambiguous. V was trimmed by 6 bases and J by 8 bases, leaving 7 bases between them. This CDR3 is built from 10 residues. Germline lookup yields CDR1 MNHGY and CDR2 SAAAGT. The CDR3 nucleotides are TGTGCCAGCAGACGCAGAGAAGCTTTCTTT. This gives the protein CASRRREAFF.

The chain couples TRBV11-3 to TRBJ2-3, with 9 bases aligning to TRBD2. The germline CDR1 and CDR2 sequences are SGHNT and YENEEA. This CDR3 is built from 18 residues. J lost 0 bases, V lost 4 bases, and 11 bases had no gene match. For the CDR3, the DNA is TGTGCCAGCAGCTCACCCTCTGGGCTAGCGGGGAGCACAGATACGCAGTATTTT. It specifies CASSSPSGLAGSTDTQYF.

The gene calls are TRBV7-2 and TRBJ2-2, with 7 bases that match TRBD2. CDR1 and CDR2 from the germline V gene are SGHTA and FQGNSA. V lost 4 bases, J lost 3 bases, and 2 bases stayed unmatched. The CDR3 contains 14 residues. CDR3 in DNA: TGTGCCAGCAGCTCTAGCGGCTACACCGGGGAGCTGTTTTTT. It specifies CASSSSGYTGELFF.

The rearrangement joins TRBV2 to TRBJ2-2; TRBD2 matches at 9 bases. CDR1 SNHLY and CDR2 FYNNEI come from the germline V gene. The CDR3 length is 14 residues. V dropped 6 bases and J dropped 7; count of bases not matched to a gene: 6. CDR3 amino acids: CASRRTSENGELFF. In DNA form, the CDR3 reads TGTGCCAGCAGGCGGACTAGCGAAAACGGGGAGCTGTTTTTT.

The gene calls are TRBV2 and TRBJ1-1; TRBD1 is a possible D gene (6 bases). The germline V gene has CDR1 SNHLY and CDR2 FYNNEI. The V and J ends lost 6 bases and 0 bases respectively, with 14 bases between them. This CDR3 comprises 15 residues. CDR3 DNA: TGTGCCAGCAGACCTAGGACAGCGTTGAACACTGAAGCTTTCTTT. The encoded protein is CASRPRTALNTEAFF.

The CDR3 coding sequence is TGCGCCAGCAGCCAAGAAGGGACAGGGGGCCACTATGGCTACACCTTC. Its translation: CASSQEGTGGHYGYTF. The chain couples TRBV4-1 to TRBJ1-2, with 12 bases aligning to TRBD1. The CDR3 runs to 16 residues. CDR1 and CDR2 (germline): MGHRA, YSYEKL. V lost 0 bases, J lost 3 bases, and 2 bases stayed unmatched.

This clone was counted between two and nine times. This chain joins TRBV19 and TRBJ1-6; 10 bases line up with TRBD1. J was trimmed by 9 bases and V by 3 bases; bases with no gene match: 5. This CDR3 contains 15 residues. Per germline, CDR1 LNHDA and CDR2 SQIVND (reference sequence). Written as DNA, the CDR3 is TGTGCCAGTAGTATGGGACAGGGGAAGAGTTCACCCCTCCACTTT. Its translation: CASSMGQGKSSPLHF.

This clone is a singleton in its sample. The rearrangement joins TRBV6-1 to TRBJ1-5; 7 positions match TRBD1. J was trimmed by 4 bases and V by 2 bases; bases with no gene match: 5. This CDR3 has 15 amino acids. Germline V gene lookup returns CDR1 MNHNS and CDR2 SASEGT. CDR3 sequence reads: CASSEQGGNNQPQHF. In DNA, the CDR3 is TGTGCCAGCAGTGAACAGGGGGGTAATAATCAGCCCCAGCATTTT.

The rearrangement uses TRBV6-5 and TRBJ1-5; 9 nucleotides agree with TRBD1. Trimming cost V 7 bases and J 0 bases; bases outside gene matches: 1. Germline V CDR1 and CDR2: MNHEY, SVGAGI. This CDR3 region has 14 residues. The chain's CDR3 is CASKDRGSNQPQHF. Written as DNA, the CDR3 is TGTGCCAGCAAGGACAGGGGTAGCAATCAGCCCCAGCATTTT.

The J gene is TRBJ1-4, the V gene TRBV30; TRBD1 matches at 7 bases. Losses at the gene ends were 3 bases for V and 12 bases for J; bases not matched to a gene: 7. This CDR3 region has 12 residues. Germline CDR1 GTSNPN, CDR2 SVGIG (reference sequence). Here the CDR3 reads CAWSDDRVELFF. The CDR3 DNA reads TGTGCCTGGAGCGACGACAGGGTAGAACTGTTTTTT.

The gene calls are TRBV7-8 and TRBJ1-6, with TRBD1 matching 12 bases. V trimming: 4 bases; J trimming: 10 bases; junction bases outside the gene matches: 5. CDR3 length: 15 amino acids. CDR1 and CDR2 from the germline V gene are SGHVS and FQNEAQ. The CDR3 DNA is TGTGCCAGCAGCTCGGGACAGGGGGCTGGATCACCCCTCCACTTT. It encodes CASSSGQGAGSPLHF.

V usage is TRBV5-1 and J usage is TRBJ2-1, with D unclear. V was trimmed by 3 bases and J by 0 bases, leaving 7 bases between them. The CDR3 sequence is 14 residues long. The germline V gene has CDR1 SGHRS and CDR2 YFSETQ. The CDR3 sequence: CASSSDYSYNEQFF. The CDR3 DNA reads as TGCGCCAGCAGCTCAGATTACTCCTACAATGAGCAGTTCTTC.

The chain uses TRBV5-4 and TRBJ1-3; D remains unclear. CDR1 is SGHNT, CDR2 YYREEE, per germline (reference sequence). Trimming stripped 0 bases from V and 0 bases from J, with 10 bases between. The CDR3 runs 16 residues. The CDR3 DNA reads as TGTGCCAGCAGCTTGGGACAAGTCCGCTCTGGAAACACCATATATTTT. It translates to CASSLGQVRSGNTIYF.

The genes are TRBV6-5 and TRBJ2-1; 9 bases line up with TRBD2. V lost 0 bases to trimming and J lost 4 bases; unmatched junction nucleotides: 4. The germline CDR1 and CDR2 sequences are MNHEY and SVGAGI. The CDR3 sequence is 16 residues long. CDR3 residues: CASSYSTSGLYNEQFF. CDR3 DNA sequence: TGTGCCAGCAGTTACTCTACTAGCGGGCTATACAATGAGCAGTTCTTC.

V is TRBV2 and J is TRBJ1-1; 7 bases map to TRBD1. V was pared by 4 bases and J by 1 base, with 3 bases of the junction left unmatched. CDR1 is SNHLY and CDR2 is FYNNEI in the germline V gene. The CDR3 contains 14 residues. This chain's CDR3 is CASSVQGSNTEAFF. The DNA of the CDR3 is TGTGCCAGCAGTGTACAGGGGTCGAACACTGAAGCTTTCTTT. Variable domain in full (rest from reference TRBV2 and TRBJ1-1): EPEVTQTPSHQVTQMGQEVILRCVPISNHLYFYWYRQILGQKVEFLVSFYNNEISEKSEIFDDQFSVERPDGSNFTLKIRSTKLEDSAMYFCASSVQGSNTEAFFGQGTRLTVV.